This T cell receptor beta chain was sequenced during a study of cytomegalovirus exposure and HLA in healthy donors (dated by TCRdb to the late 2010s). With regard to the full study: The 666 repertoires of the first cohort and the roughly 120 validation repertoires were produced on the same platform, according to a later analysis. The study aimed to test whether signatures of past pathogen exposure could be identified by cataloging public T cell receptors. A separate validation cohort of about 110 different subjects was used in addition to the roughly 620-subject first cohort. High-throughput TCR immunosequencing, statistical association of individual TCRs with disease status, and machine learning were combined to predict cytomegalovirus infection status. Here is what the overall study found, with its caveats: It was suggested by the authors that the approach could potentially be generalized to other disease states and immunological phenotypes. In vitro tests confirmed that a few of the cytomegalovirus-associated TCR beta chains recognize cytomegalovirus antigens. Of the cluster scores, approximately 95% were above 0 in a later analysis, which found that TCRs clustered in the first cohort also tended to co-occur in the 95 to 150 validation repertoires. A later analysis had no HLA typing for the validation cohort, so co-occurrence there was scored across all 130 or so repertoires. Most TCR sequences were seen in very few donors, while some public TCRs were found in many individuals. The study gave a list of more than 150 TCR beta chains associated with cytomegalovirus. Cytomegalovirus status was reported to be diagnosed by the classifier with high specificity and sensitivity in both the original and validation cohorts.

The donors were included in the validation cohort of some 120 subjects, a group kept apart from the approximately 700-subject first cohort. The library was produced with the immunoSEQ multiplex PCR assay. Under the source paper's analysis protocol: A statistical classification framework was built to diagnose cytomegalovirus status from the catalog of TCR beta chain sequences. In TCRdb, the immuneACCESS table is reduced to in-frame sequences with V and J assigned. These tables do not hold every clone; where another copy was compared, an unresolved V gene accounts for under half, and the others remain unexplained. The DNA was the basis for D and trimming; V, J and clone size are from that table. This sample lists about 120,000 clones; under 90% were detected once. 2.1% of the sample is held by the ten biggest clonotypes. Including cysteine and phenylalanine, the CDR3 has 13 amino acids. Only the CDR3 part of the read is kept: 39 bases, read in frame from the first base. CDR1 and CDR2, looked up from the germline V gene, are SGHDT and YYEEEE. Deletion took 2 bases off V and 4 bases off J, with a span of 9 bases between the germline ends.

Worth noting for this clone: No cognate antigen has been identified for it. Per-base quality was not reported, and no clone a single base away is much larger than it.

The sequence was collected from a woman between 25 and 40 years old in good health and CMV-seronegative. Sequenced sample: PBMCs. The chain is made from TRBV5-6 and TRBJ1-1; TRBD1 could be the D gene, as 5 bases match. The DNA reads TGTGCCAGCAGCTTCAATAGGGGCACTGAAGCTTTCTTT. It codes for CASSFNRGTEAFF.